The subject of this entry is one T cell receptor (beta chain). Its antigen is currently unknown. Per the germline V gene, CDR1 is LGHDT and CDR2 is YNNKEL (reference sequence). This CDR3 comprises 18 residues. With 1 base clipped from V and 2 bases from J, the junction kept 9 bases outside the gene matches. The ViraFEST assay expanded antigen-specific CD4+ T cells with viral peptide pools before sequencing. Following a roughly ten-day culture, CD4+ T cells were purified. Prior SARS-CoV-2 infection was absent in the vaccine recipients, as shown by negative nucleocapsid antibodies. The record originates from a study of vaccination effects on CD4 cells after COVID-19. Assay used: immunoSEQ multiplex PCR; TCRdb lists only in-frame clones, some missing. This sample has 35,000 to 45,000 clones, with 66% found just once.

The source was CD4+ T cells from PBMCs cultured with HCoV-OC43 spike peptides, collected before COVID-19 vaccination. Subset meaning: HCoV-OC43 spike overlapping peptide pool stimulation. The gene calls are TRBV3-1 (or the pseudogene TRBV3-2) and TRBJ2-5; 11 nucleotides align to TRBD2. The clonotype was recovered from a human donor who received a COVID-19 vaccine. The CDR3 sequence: CASSQVLAGGALQETQYF. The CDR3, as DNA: TGTGCCAGCAGCCAAGTCTTAGCGGGGGGGGCCCTTCAAGAGACCCAGTACTTC.